The sequence of this TCR beta chain was determined in a study of blood T cell repertoires in COVID-19. Study summary: From T cells, B-cell-depleted T cells, or PBMCs came the material, which was cDNA or gDNA.

This study enrolled people aged roughly 18 to 90 from roughly 24 US geographic areas. Two negative PCRs, clearance, or symptom resolution had been documented for recovered Cohort 3 donors. Authors' processing steps: Counts of nucleated cells, estimated from reference gene primer amplification, were obtained. The method was immunoSEQ multiplex PCR; TCRdb's version includes in-frame clones alone and lacks a portion of them. That table is the source of V, J and clone size, and D and trimming were worked out from the DNA. The sample lists over 200,000 clones, roughly nine tenths occurring once. The CDR3 is 14 amino acids. The germline CDR1 and CDR2 sequences are SGHTA and FQGNSA. J gave up 3 bases and V 3 bases, and 5 bases lay outside the gene matches.

The clonotype was recovered from a man aged 25-45 years who had recovered from COVID-19. The J gene is TRBJ2-7, the V gene TRBV7-2, with 7 bases matching TRBD1. The sample taken for sequencing was PBMCs or T cells enriched from blood (not recorded which). CDR3 bases: TGTGCCAGCAGCTTGGGCAGGGGGAGCTACGAGCAGTACTTC. Protein: CASSLGRGSYEQYF. The complete variable domain, with remaining parts taken from reference TRBV7-2 and TRBJ2-7, reads GAGVSQSPSNKVTEKGKDVELRCDPISGHTALYWYRQSLGQGLEFLIYFQGNSAPDKSGLPSDRFSAERTGGSVSTLTIQRTQQEDSAVYLCASSLGRGSYEQYFGPGTRLTVT.